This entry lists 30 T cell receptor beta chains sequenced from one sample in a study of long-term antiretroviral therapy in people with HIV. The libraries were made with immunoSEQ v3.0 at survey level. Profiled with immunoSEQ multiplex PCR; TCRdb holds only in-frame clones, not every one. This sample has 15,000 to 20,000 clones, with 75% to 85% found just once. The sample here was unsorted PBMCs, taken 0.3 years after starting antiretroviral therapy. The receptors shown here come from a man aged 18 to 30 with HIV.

Written as DNA, the CDR3 is TGTGCCAGCAGCTTCCAGGCAACCCGCACAGATACGCAGTATTTT. Protein sequence: CASSFQATRTDTQYF. The genes are TRBV5-4 and TRBJ2-3; D is unresolved. The CDR3 extends over 15 amino acids. Germline loops: CDR1 SGHNT, CDR2 YYREEE (reference sequence). The ends were cut back, 2 bases at V and 1 base at J, with 11 bases in the middle.

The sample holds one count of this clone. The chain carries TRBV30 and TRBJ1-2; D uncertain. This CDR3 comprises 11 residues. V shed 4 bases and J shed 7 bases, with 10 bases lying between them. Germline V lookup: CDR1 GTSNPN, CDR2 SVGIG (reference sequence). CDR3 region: CAWNVGVGYTF. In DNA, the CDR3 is TGTGCCTGGAACGTTGGGGTTGGCTACACCTTC.

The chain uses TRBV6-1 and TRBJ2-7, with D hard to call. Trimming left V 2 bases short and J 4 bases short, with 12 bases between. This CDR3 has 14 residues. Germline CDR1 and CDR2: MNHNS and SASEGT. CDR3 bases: TGTGCCAGCAGTGAATACTCGATAAAATACGAGCAGTACTTC. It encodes CASSEYSIKYEQYF.

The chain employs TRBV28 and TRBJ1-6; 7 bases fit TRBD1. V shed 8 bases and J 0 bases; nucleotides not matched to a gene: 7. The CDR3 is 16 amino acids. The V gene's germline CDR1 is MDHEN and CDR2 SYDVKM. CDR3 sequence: CASAGTESSYNSPLHF. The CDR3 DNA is TGTGCCAGCGCCGGGACAGAGAGCTCCTATAATTCACCCCTCCACTTT.

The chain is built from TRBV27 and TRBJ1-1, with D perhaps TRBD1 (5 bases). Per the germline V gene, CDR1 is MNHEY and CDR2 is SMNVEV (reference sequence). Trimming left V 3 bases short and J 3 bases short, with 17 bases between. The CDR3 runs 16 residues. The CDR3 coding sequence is TGTGCCAGCAGTTTTCTCCCGTTGACAGCTCACACTGAAGCTTTCTTT. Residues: CASSFLPLTAHTEAFF.

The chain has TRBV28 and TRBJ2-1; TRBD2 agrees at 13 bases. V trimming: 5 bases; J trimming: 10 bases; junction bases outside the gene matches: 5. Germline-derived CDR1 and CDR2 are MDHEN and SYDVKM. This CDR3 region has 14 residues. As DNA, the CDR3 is TGTGCCAGCAGTATAGGACTAGCGGGGGCCGAGCAGTTCTTC. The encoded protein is CASSIGLAGAEQFF.

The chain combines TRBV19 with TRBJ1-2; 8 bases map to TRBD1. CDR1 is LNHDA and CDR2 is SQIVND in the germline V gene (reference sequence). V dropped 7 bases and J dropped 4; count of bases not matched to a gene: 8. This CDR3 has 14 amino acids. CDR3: CASTRQGNAYGYTF. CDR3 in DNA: TGTGCCAGTACTCGACAGGGGAATGCCTATGGCTACACCTTC.

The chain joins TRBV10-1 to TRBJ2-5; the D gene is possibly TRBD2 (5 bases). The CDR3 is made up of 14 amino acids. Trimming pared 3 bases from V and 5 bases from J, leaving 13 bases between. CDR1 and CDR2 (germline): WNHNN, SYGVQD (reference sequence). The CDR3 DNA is TGCGCCAGCAGTGATAACCAAAGGAGGGAGACCCAGTACTTC. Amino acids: CASSDNQRRETQYF.

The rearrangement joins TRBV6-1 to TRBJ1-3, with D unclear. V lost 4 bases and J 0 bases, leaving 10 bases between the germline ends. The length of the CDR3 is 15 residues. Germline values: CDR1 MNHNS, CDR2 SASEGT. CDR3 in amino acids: CASSVNNLSGNTIYF. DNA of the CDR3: TGTGCCAGCAGTGTGAACAACCTCTCTGGAAACACCATATATTTT.

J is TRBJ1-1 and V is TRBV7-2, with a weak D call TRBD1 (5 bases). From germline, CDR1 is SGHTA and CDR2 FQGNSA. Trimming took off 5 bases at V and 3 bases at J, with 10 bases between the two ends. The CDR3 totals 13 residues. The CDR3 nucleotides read TGTGCCAGCAGCCCAGACAGATACACTGAAGCTTTCTTT. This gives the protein CASSPDRYTEAFF.

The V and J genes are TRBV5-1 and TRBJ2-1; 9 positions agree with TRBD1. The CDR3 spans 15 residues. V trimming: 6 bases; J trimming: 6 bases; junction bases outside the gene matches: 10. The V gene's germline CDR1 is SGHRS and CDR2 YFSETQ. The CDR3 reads CASIPGQGTFNEQFF. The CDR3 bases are TGCGCCAGCATCCCGGGACAGGGTACCTTCAATGAGCAGTTCTTC.

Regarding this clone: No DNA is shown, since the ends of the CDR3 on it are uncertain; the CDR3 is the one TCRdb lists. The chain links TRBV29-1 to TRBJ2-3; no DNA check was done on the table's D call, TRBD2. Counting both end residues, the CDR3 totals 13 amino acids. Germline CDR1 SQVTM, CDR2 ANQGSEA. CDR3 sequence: CSVGPGAKLTQYF.

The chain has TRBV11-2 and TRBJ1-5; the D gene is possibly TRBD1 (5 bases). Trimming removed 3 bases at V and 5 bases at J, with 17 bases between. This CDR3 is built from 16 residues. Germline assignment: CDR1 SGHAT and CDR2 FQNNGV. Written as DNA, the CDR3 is TGTGCCAGCAGCTTGGGGCCGGTGGGGGGAGATCAGCCCCAGCATTTT. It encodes CASSLGPVGGDQPQHF.

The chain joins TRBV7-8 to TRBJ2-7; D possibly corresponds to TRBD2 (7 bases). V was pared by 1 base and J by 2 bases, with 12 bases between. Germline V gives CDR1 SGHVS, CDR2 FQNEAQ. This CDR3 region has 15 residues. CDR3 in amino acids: CASSLGGGRTYEQYF. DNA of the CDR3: TGTGCCAGCAGCTTAGGGGGGGGGCGGACCTACGAGCAGTACTTC.

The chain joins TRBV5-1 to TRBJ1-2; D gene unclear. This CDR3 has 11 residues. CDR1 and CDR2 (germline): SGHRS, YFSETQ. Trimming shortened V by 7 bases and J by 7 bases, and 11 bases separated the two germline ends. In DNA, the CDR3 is TGCGCCAGCTCCCTGAAGGGTGGCTACACCTTC. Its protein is CASSLKGGYTF.

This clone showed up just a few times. The CDR3: CATSPRGTDTQYF. The DNA for the CDR3 is TGTGCCACCAGCCCCAGGGGGACAGATACGCAGTATTTT. The chain joins TRBV15 to TRBJ2-3; 7 bases line up with TRBD1. V was pared by 5 bases and J by 3 bases, with 2 bases of the junction left unmatched. The CDR3 runs to 13 residues. Germline values: CDR1 LNHNV, CDR2 YYDKDF (reference sequence).

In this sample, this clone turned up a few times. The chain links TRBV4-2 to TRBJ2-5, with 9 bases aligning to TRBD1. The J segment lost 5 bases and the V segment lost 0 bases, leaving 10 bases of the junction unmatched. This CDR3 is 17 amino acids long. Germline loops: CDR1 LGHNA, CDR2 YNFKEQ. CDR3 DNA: TGTGCCAGCAGCCAAGATATTGGAGGGACAGGGTCCGAGACCCAGTACTTC. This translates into CASSQDIGGTGSETQYF.

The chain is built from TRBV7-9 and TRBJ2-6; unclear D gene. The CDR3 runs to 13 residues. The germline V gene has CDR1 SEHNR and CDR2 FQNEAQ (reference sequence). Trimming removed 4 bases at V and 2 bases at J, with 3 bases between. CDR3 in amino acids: CASSSTGANVLTF. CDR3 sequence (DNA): TGTGCCAGCAGCTCGACTGGGGCCAACGTCCTGACTTTC.

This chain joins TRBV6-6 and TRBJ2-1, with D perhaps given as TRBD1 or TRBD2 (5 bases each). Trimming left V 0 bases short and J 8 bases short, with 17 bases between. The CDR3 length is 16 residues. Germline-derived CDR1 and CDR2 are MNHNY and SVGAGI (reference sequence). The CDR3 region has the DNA TGTGCCAGCAGTTACTCGTCGGGGCCGGGGTGGGATGAGCAGTTCTTC. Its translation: CASSYSSGPGWDEQFF.

CDR3 DNA: TGTGCCAGTAGTCTCCCCATCTCTGGGGCCAACGTCCTGACTTTC. This translates into CASSLPISGANVLTF. The chain couples TRBV19 to TRBJ2-6; D gene uncertain. The V and J ends lost 5 bases and 0 bases respectively, with 8 bases between them. This CDR3 region has 15 residues. Germline V gene sequence: CDR1 LNHDA, CDR2 SQIVND (reference sequence). Complete variable domain (other parts from reference TRBV19 and TRBJ2-6): DGGITQSPKYLFRKEGQNVTLSCEQNLNHDAMYWYRQDPGQGLRLIYYSQIVNDFQKGDIAEGYSVSREKKESFPLTVTSAQKNPTAFYLCASSLPISGANVLTFGAGSRLTVL.

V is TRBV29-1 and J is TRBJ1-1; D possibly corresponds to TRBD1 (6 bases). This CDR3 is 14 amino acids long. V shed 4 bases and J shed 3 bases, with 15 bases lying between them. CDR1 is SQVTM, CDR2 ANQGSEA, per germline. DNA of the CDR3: TGCAGCGTTGCCCGGAACAGGGATGACACTGAAGCTTTCTTT. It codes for CSVARNRDDTEAFF. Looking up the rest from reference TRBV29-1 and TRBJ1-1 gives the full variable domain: SAVISQKPSRDICQRGTSLTIQCQVDSQVTMMFWYRQQPGQSLTLIATANQGSEATYESGFVIDKFPISRPNLTFSTLTVSNMSPEDSSIYLCSVARNRDDTEAFFGQGTRLTVV.

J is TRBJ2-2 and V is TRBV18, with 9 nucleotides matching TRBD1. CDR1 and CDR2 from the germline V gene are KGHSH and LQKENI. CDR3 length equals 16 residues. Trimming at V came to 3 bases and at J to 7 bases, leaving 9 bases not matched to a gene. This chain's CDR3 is CASSPRTGEIVGELFF. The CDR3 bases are TGTGCCAGCTCACCCCGGACAGGGGAGATTGTCGGGGAGCTGTTTTTT.

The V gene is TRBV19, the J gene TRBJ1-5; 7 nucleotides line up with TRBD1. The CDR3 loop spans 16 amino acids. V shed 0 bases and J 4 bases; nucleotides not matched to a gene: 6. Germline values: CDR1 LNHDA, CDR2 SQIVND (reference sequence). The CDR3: CASSIDRRGGNQPQHF. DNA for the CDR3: TGTGCCAGTAGTATAGATCGCAGGGGGGGAAATCAGCCCCAGCATTTT.

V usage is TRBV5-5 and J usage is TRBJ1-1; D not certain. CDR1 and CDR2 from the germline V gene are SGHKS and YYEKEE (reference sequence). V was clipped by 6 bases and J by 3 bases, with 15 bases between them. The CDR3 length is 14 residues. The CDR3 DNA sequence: TGTGCCAGCACCCTTTTGCACGGTTACACTGAAGCTTTCTTT. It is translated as CASTLLHGYTEAFF.

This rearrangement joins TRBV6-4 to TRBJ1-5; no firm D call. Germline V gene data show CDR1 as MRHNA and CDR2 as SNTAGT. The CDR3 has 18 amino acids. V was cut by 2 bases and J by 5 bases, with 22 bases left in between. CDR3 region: CASSDPTEPPPRDQPQHF. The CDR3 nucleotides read TGTGCCAGCAGTGACCCTACGGAACCGCCACCCCGAGATCAGCCCCAGCATTTT.

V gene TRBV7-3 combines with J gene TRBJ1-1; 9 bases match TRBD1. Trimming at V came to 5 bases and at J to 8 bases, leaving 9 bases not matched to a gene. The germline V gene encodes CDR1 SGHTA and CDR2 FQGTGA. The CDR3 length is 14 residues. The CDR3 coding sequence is TGTGCCAGCAGCCCGGGACAGGGTCGGGGAGAAGCTTTCTTT. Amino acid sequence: CASSPGQGRGEAFF.

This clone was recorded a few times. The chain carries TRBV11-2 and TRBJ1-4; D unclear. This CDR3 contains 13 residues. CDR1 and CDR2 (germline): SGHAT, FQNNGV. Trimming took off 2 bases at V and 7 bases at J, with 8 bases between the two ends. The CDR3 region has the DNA TGTGCCAGCAGCTTAAACTCCGTTGAAAAACTGTTTTTT. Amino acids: CASSLNSVEKLFF.

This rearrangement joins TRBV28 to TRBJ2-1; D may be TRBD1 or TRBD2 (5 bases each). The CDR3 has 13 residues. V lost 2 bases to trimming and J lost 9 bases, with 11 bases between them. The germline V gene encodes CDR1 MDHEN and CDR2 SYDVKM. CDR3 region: CASSLRGTGEQFF. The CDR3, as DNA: TGTGCCAGCAGTTTACGAGGGACGGGTGAGCAGTTCTTC.

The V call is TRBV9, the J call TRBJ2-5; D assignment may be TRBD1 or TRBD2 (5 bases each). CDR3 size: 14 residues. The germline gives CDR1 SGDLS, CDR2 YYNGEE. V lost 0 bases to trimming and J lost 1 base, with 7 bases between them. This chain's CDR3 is CASSVAGTQETQYF. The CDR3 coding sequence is TGTGCCAGCAGCGTAGCCGGGACCCAAGAGACCCAGTACTTC.

The CDR3 DNA is TGTGCCAGCAGCTTAGTTATAGGACAGGGGGATGGCGATACGCAGTATTTT. Its protein product is CASSLVIGQGDGDTQYF. The chain uses TRBV11-1 and TRBJ2-3, with TRBD1 matching over 10 bases. The J segment lost 6 bases and the V segment lost 1 base, leaving 10 bases of the junction unmatched. Germline lookup yields CDR1 SGHAT and CDR2 FQDESV (reference sequence). The CDR3 extends over 17 amino acids.